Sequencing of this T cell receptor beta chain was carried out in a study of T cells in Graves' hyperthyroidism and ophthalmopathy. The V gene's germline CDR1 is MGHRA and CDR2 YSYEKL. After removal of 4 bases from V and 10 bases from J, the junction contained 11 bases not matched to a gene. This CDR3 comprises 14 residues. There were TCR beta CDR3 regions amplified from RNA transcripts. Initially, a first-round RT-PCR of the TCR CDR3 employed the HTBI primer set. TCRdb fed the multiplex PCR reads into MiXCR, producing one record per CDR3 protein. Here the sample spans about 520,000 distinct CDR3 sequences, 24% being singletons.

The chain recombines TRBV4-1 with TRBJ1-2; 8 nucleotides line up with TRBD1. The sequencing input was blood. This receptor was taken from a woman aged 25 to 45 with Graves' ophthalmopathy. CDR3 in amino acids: CASSLPDRAVDYTF. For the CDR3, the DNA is TGCGCCAGCAGCCTCCCGGACAGGGCGGTGGACTACACCTTC.